This T cell receptor (beta chain) was identified during a study of cytomegalovirus exposure and HLA in healthy donors. 13 Jbeta primers and 60 Vbeta primers were used for the PCR. The method was immunoSEQ multiplex PCR; TCRdb's version includes in-frame clones alone and lacks a portion of them. The table has about 120,000 clones, 9.5% seen once. This clone appeared a few times. Its cognate antigen is unknown. Findings and limits, study-wide: Later analysis found that TCR beta chains associated with HLA were more clonally expanded than other, equally common chains.

The CDR3 has 13 amino acids. Trimming stripped 0 bases from V and 2 bases from J, with 5 bases between. CDR1 is SGDLS and CDR2 is YYNGEE in the germline V gene. The rearrangement joins TRBV9 to TRBJ2-5; D not resolved. The receptor's source is a man aged 25 to 45 in good health and CMV-seronegative. The material sequenced was PBMCs. Written as DNA, the CDR3 is TGTGCCAGCAGCGTAGCACAGCAAGAGACCCAGTACTTC. This encodes CASSVAQQETQYF. Based on the CDR3 plus reference TRBV9 and TRBJ2-5, the full variable domain is DSGVTQTPKHLITATGQRVTLRCSPRSGDLSVYWYQQSLDQGLQFLIQYYNGEERAKGNILERFSAQQFPDLHSELNLSSLELGDSALYFCASSVAQQETQYFGPGTRLLVL.